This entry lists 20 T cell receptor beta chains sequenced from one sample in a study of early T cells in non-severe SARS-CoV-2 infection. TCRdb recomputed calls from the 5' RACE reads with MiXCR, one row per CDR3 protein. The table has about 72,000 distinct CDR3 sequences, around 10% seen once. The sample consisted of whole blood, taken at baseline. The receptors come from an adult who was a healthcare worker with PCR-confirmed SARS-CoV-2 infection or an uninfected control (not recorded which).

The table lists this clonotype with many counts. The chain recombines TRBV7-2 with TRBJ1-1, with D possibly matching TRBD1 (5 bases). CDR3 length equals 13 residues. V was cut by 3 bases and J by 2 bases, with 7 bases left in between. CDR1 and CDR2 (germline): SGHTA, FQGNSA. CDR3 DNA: TGTGCCAGCAGCTTCGGGGCCAACACTGAAGCTTTCTTT. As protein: CASSFGANTEAFF.

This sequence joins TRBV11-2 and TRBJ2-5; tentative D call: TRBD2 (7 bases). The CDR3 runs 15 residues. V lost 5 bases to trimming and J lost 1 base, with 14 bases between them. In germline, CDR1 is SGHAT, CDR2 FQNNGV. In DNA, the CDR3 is TGTGCCAGCAGCCCCGAGGGGGGGCCCCAAGAGACCCAGTACTTC. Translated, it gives CASSPEGGPQETQYF.

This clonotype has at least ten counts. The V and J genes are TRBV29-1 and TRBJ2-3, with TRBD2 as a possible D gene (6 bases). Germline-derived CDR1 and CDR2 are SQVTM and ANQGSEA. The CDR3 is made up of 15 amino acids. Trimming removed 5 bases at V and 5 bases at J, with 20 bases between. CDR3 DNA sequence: TGCAGCGTTTACCCAGCGGGTCCGACGGGAGATACGCAGTATTTT. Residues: CSVYPAGPTGDTQYF.

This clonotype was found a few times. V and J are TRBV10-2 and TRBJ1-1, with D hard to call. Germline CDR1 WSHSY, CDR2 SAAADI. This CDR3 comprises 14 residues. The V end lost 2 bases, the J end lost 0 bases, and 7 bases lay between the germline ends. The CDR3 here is CASSEIAVNTEAFF. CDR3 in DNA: TGCGCCAGCAGTGAGATCGCCGTGAACACTGAAGCTTTCTTT.

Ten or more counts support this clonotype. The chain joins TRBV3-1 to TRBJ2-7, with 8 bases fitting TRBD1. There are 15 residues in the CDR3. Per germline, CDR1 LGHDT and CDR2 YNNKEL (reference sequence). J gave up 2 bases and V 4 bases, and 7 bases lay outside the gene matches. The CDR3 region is CASSLTGTGTYEQYF. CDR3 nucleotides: TGTGCCAGCAGCCTTACAGGGACAGGCACCTACGAGCAGTACTTC.

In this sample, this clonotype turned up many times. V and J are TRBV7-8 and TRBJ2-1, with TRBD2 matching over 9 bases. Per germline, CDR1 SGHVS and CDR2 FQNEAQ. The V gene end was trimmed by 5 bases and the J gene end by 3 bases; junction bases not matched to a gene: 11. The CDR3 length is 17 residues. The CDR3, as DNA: TGTGCCAGCAGCGCCAGACCTAGCGGGGCGCTCTACAATGAGCAGTTCTTC. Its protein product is CASSARPSGALYNEQFF.

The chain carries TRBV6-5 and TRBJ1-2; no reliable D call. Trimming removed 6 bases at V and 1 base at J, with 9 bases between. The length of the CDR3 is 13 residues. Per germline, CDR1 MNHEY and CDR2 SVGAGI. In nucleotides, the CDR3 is TGTGCCAGCAGGGACGGACTTAACTATGGCTACACCTTC. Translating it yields CASRDGLNYGYTF.

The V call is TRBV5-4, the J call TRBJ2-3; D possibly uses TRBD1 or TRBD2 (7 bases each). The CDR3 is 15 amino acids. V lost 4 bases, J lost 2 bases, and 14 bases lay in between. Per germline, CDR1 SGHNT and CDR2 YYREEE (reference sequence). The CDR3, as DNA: TGTGCCAGCAGCCAGGGGGGGGTCGTCACAGATACGCAGTATTTT. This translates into CASSQGGVVTDTQYF.

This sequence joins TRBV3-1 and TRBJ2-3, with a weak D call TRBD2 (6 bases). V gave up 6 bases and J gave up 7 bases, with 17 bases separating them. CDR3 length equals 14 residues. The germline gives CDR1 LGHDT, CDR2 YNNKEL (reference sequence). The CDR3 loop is CASSRTGDANTQYF. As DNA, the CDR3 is TGTGCCAGCAGTCGAACGGGGGATGCAAATACGCAGTATTTT.

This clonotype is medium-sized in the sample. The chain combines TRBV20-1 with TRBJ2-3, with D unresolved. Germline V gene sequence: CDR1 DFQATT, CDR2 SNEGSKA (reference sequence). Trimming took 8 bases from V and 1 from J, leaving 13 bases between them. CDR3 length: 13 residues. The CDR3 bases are TGCAGTCCCATTAGACTGCGCACAGATACGCAGTATTTT. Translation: CSPIRLRTDTQYF.

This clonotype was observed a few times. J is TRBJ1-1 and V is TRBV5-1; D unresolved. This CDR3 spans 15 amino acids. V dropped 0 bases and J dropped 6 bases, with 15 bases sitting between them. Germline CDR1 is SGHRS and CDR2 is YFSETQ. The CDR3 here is CASSLEFGLSAEAFF. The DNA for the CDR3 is TGCGCCAGCAGCTTGGAGTTTGGGTTATCAGCTGAAGCTTTCTTT. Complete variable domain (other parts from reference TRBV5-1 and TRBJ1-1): KAGVTQTPRYLIKTRGQQVTLSCSPISGHRSVSWYQQTPGQGLQFLFEYFSETQRNKGNFPGRFSGRQFSNSRSEMNVSTLELGDSALYLCASSLEFGLSAEAFFGQGTRLTVV.

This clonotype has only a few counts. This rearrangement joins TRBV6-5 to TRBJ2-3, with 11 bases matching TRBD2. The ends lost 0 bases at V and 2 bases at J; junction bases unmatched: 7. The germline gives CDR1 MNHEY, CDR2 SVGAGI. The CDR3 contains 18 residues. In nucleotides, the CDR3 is TGTGCCAGCAGTTACTCAAGACTAGCGGGGCCACACACAGATACGCAGTATTTT. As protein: CASSYSRLAGPHTDTQYF.

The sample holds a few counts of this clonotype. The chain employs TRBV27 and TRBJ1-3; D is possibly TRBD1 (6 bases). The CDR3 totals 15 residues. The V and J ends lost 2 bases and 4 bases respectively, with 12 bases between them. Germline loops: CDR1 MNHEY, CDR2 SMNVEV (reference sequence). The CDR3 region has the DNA TGTGCCAGCAGTTTAGCCGGGGGGCTCGGAAACACCATATATTTT. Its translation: CASSLAGGLGNTIYF.

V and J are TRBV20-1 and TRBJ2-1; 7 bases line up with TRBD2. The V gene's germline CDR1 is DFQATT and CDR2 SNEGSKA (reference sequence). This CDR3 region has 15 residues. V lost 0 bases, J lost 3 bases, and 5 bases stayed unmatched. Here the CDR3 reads CSAREPSGNYNEQFF. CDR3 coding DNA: TGCAGTGCTAGAGAACCTAGCGGAAACTACAATGAGCAGTTCTTC.

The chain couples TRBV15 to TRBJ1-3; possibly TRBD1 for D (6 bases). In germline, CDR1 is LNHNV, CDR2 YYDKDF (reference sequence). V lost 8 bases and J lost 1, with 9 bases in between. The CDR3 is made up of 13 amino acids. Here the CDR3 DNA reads TGTGCCACCGCCACAGGGTCTGGAAACACCATATATTTT. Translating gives CATATGSGNTIYF.

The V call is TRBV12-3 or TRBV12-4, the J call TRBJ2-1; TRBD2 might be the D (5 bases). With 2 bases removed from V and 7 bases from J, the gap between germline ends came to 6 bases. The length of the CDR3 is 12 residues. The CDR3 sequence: CASSLTGNEQFF. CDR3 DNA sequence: TGTGCCAGCAGTTTAACGGGAAATGAGCAGTTCTTC.

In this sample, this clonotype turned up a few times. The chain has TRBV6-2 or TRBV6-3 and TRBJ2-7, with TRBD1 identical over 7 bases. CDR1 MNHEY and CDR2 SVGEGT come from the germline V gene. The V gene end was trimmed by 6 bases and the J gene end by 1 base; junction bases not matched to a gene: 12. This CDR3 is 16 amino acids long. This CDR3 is CASSPLGQALSYEQYF. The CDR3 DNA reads TGTGCCAGCAGCCCCCTCGGACAGGCCCTATCCTACGAGCAGTACTTC.

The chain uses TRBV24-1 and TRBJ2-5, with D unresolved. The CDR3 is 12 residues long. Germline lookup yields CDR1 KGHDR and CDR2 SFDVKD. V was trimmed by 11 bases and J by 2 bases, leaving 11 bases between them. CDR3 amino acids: CAMPARQETQYF. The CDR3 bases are TGTGCCATGCCGGCTAGACAAGAGACCCAGTACTTC.

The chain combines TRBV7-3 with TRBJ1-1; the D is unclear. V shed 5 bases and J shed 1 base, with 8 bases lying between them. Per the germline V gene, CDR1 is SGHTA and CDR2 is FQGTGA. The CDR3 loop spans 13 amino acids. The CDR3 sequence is CASSPQENTEAFF. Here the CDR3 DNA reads TGTGCCAGCAGCCCCCAAGAGAACACTGAAGCTTTCTTT.

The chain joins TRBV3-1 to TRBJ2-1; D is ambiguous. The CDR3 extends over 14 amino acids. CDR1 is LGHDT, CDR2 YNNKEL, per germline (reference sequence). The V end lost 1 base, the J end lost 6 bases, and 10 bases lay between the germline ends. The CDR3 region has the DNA TGTGCCAGCAGCCAAGGGGGTCTCGCCAATGAGCAGTTCTTC. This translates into CASSQGGLANEQFF.